These 19 T cell receptor beta chains originate from one sample sequenced in a study of T cells in Graves' hyperthyroidism and ophthalmopathy. What was amplified from RNA transcripts were TCR beta CDR3 regions. The TCR CDR3 first-round RT-PCR relied on the HTBI primer set. TCRdb used MiXCR to reprocess the multiplex PCR reads, holding one entry per CDR3 protein. The table shows around 420,000 distinct CDR3 sequences, with around 15% occurring only once. The specimen was blood. These receptors originate from a woman between 18 and 29 years old with Graves' hyperthyroidism.

This clonotype was recorded many times. The chain recombines TRBV20-1 with TRBJ1-1, with D perhaps matching TRBD1 (6 bases). V was cut by 3 bases and J by 5 bases, with 19 bases left in between. CDR1 and CDR2 (germline): DFQATT, SNEGSKA (reference sequence). The CDR3 is made up of 15 amino acids. The CDR3 region has the DNA TGCAGTGCTAGGTCCGAGGTATGGGGGCGTACTGAAGCTTTCTTT. Its protein is CSARSEVWGRTEAFF.

This clonotype was seen many times. The chain links TRBV2 to TRBJ2-2; TRBD2 matches 11 bases. The trim removed 5 bases at V and 4 bases at J, leaving 12 bases unmatched. This CDR3 comprises 18 residues. Germline CDR1 reads SNHLY; CDR2 reads FYNNEI. Written as DNA, the CDR3 is TGTGCCAGCAGTTCCCCCGGGACTAGCGGATTCTCCACCGGGGAGCTGTTTTTT. It specifies CASSSPGTSGFSTGELFF.

There are a few counts of this clonotype. The V gene is TRBV18, the J gene TRBJ2-7; D is uncertain. The CDR3 contains 14 residues. In germline, CDR1 is KGHSH, CDR2 LQKENI. V dropped 0 bases and J dropped 2 bases, with 8 bases sitting between them. DNA for the CDR3: TGTGCCAGCTCACCACCGAACAACCCCTACGAGCAGTACTTC. Translation: CASSPPNNPYEQYF.

The genes are TRBV6-1 and TRBJ1-5; D gene ambiguous. The V gene lost 5 bases and the J gene lost 5 bases, with 10 bases spanning the gap. The V gene's germline CDR1 is MNHNS and CDR2 SASEGT. CDR3 size: 13 residues. This CDR3 reads CASSHATHQPQHF. CDR3 coding DNA: TGTGCCAGCAGTCACGCGACCCATCAGCCCCAGCATTTT.

This clonotype turned up a few times. The rearrangement links TRBV11-2 to TRBJ1-2; tentatively, D is TRBD1 (6 bases). Deletions cut 2 bases from V and 8 bases from J, with 12 bases between. Germline assignment: CDR1 SGHAT and CDR2 FQNNGV. The CDR3 covers 13 residues. CDR3 loop: CASSLLRGPGYTF. DNA for the CDR3: TGTGCCAGCAGCTTATTGCGGGGGCCGGGCTACACCTTC.

This clonotype was counted only a few times. The chain uses TRBV7-8 and TRBJ2-1, with D possibly being TRBD2 (5 bases). The CDR3 totals 15 residues. V lost 6 bases to trimming and J lost 1 base, with 13 bases between them. Germline loops: CDR1 SGHVS, CDR2 FQNEAQ. CDR3: CASRRGQTSYNEQFF. In DNA, the CDR3 is TGTGCCAGCAGACGCGGGCAGACTTCCTACAATGAGCAGTTCTTC.

This clonotype occurred a few times. The chain is built from TRBV5-1 and TRBJ2-7; D perhaps matches TRBD1 (5 bases). The CDR3 runs 16 residues. Germline lookup yields CDR1 SGHRS and CDR2 YFSETQ. V lost 0 bases and J lost 3, with 16 bases in between. CDR3 DNA: TGCGCCAGCAGCTTGGGCACAGGTACTTCTTTCTACGAGCAGTACTTC. Its protein product is CASSLGTGTSFYEQYF.

There are a few counts of this clonotype. The V gene is TRBV5-1, the J gene TRBJ2-7; D is undetermined. The CDR3 is 14 residues long. Germline loops: CDR1 SGHRS, CDR2 YFSETQ. V lost 6 bases and J 0 bases, leaving 13 bases between the germline ends. The CDR3 sequence is CASTWSGRSYEQYF. The CDR3 nucleotides are TGCGCCAGCACATGGTCCGGGCGCTCCTACGAGCAGTACTTC.

At least ten counts were recorded for this clonotype. This chain joins TRBV30 and TRBJ2-1; a possible D gene is TRBD2 (5 bases). V was trimmed by 2 bases and J by 7 bases, leaving 9 bases between them. The CDR3 is 12 amino acids. The germline V gene has CDR1 GTSNPN and CDR2 SVGIG (reference sequence). DNA for the CDR3: TGTGCCTGGAGTAAACGAGGGAATGAGCAGTTCTTC. Protein: CAWSKRGNEQFF.

About this clonotype itself: A junction boundary mismatches the germline segment, possibly from a read error. The chain is built from TRBV7-9 and TRBJ1-1; maybe TRBD1 (5 bases). CDR1 and CDR2 from the germline V gene are SEHNR and FQNEAQ (reference sequence). CDR3 length equals 13 residues. CDR3 nucleotides: TGTGCCAGCAGTCTGACAGAGAACACTGAAACTTTCTTT. Amino acid sequence: CASSLTENTETFF.

The chain uses TRBV11-2 and TRBJ2-7, with D perhaps TRBD2 (6 bases). This CDR3 has 15 residues. Trimming left V 4 bases short and J 3 bases short, with 16 bases between. Germline CDR1 and CDR2: SGHAT and FQNNGV. Written as DNA, the CDR3 is TGTGCCAGCAGCTCCTCTAGCGACATACTCTACGAGCAGTACTTC. Encoded protein: CASSSSSDILYEQYF.

There are many counts of this clonotype. The chain recombines TRBV6-1 with TRBJ2-7; the match to TRBD2 covers 10 bases. Germline V gives CDR1 MNHNS, CDR2 SASEGT. J was trimmed by 7 bases and V by 6 bases; bases with no gene match: 9. The CDR3 covers 14 residues. This CDR3 is CASSPGLASTEQYF. The CDR3 DNA sequence: TGTGCCAGCAGCCCGGGACTAGCGAGTACAGAGCAGTACTTC.

Points on this clonotype: It may be a read error: a sequence one base away is much more abundant. The chain employs TRBV7-2 and TRBJ2-1; either TRBD1 or TRBD2 may fit D (5 bases each). The CDR3 contains 15 residues. Germline values: CDR1 SGHTA, CDR2 FQGNSA. CDR3 amino acids: CASSLGPGPGNEQLF. The CDR3 DNA reads as TGTGCCAGCAGCCTCGGCCCGGGACCGGGAAATGAGCAGCTCTTC.

V usage is TRBV4-3 and J usage is TRBJ2-1; possibly TRBD2 for D (5 bases). The CDR3 totals 15 residues. Germline V gene sequence: CDR1 LGHNA, CDR2 YSLEER. The V end was cut by 1 base, the J end by 0 bases, with 7 bases between. This CDR3 is CASSQGGRSYNEQFF. The CDR3 DNA follows: TGCGCCAGCAGCCAAGGAGGGCGCTCCTACAATGAGCAGTTCTTC.

Many counts were recorded for this clonotype. This rearrangement joins TRBV20-1 to TRBJ1-1, with D possibly being TRBD1 (6 bases). This CDR3 region has 13 residues. Per germline, CDR1 DFQATT and CDR2 SNEGSKA (reference sequence). The germline V and J ends were trimmed by 6 bases and 1 base, with 12 bases remaining between them. CDR3 DNA sequence: TGCAGTGCGCTGGGACACTGGAACACTGAAGCTTTCTTT. Its translation: CSALGHWNTEAFF.

The chain combines TRBV6-8 with TRBJ2-7; 14 bases are shared with TRBD2. CDR3 size: 17 residues. The junction had 10 bases not matched to a gene; V was cut back by 5 bases and J by 4 bases. Per the germline V gene, CDR1 is MNHGY and CDR2 is SAAAGT. CDR3 nucleotides: TGTGCCAGCAGTCCCCGGGGACTAGCGGGAGTTATGTACGAGCAGTACTTC. Its protein is CASSPRGLAGVMYEQYF.

The table lists this clonotype with many counts. The chain carries TRBV20-1 and TRBJ2-7; no clear D. The V gene lost 6 bases and the J gene lost 2 bases, with 8 bases spanning the gap. CDR1 and CDR2 from the germline V gene are DFQATT and SNEGSKA (reference sequence). CDR3 length: 11 residues. CDR3 nucleotide sequence: TGCAGTGCCCCCTACACCTACGAGCAGTACTTC. Amino acid sequence: CSAPYTYEQYF.

This clonotype was recorded at least ten times. The V call is TRBV12-3 or TRBV12-4, the J call TRBJ1-1, with 8 bases lining up with TRBD1. This CDR3 has 15 residues. V dropped 2 bases and J dropped 5; count of bases not matched to a gene: 7. DNA for the CDR3: TGTGCCAGCAGTTTAATGTCAGGGGGCGGAACTGAAGCTTTCTTT. Translation: CASSLMSGGGTEAFF.

This clonotype was counted ten times or more. The chain couples TRBV20-1 to TRBJ1-2; D is unresolved. CDR1 DFQATT and CDR2 SNEGSKA come from the germline V gene (reference sequence). The CDR3 sequence is 12 residues long. V was shortened by 6 bases and J by 1 base, with 9 bases between the two germline ends. This CDR3 reads CSAEEGNYGYTF. As DNA, the CDR3 is TGCAGTGCCGAGGAGGGTAACTATGGCTACACCTTC.